These 22 T cell receptor beta chains originate from one sample sequenced in a study of T cell repertoires in cytomegalovirus infection. TCRdb re-derived calls from the reads in MiXCR, one entry per CDR3 protein. The table shows around 630,000 distinct CDR3 sequences, with approximately 25% occurring only once. Sequencing was performed on CD8+ T cells from PBMCs. These receptor sequences come from a human donor in good health (CMV status not recorded). Some clones in this sample may be carry-over from other donors' samples.

In its sample, this clonotype was seen a few times. The CDR3, as DNA: TGTGCCAGCAGCACCGGGTGGACAGGAGACACTGAAGCTTTCTTT. This codes for CASSTGWTGDTEAFF. The chain uses TRBV7-6 and TRBJ1-1; 7 bases align to TRBD1. This CDR3 has 15 amino acids. After removal of 5 bases from V and 3 bases from J, the junction contained 9 bases not matched to a gene. Germline assignment: CDR1 SGHVS and CDR2 FNYEAQ.

This clonotype was seen a few times. The chain is built from TRBV12-3 or TRBV12-4 and TRBJ2-1, with 11 bases fitting TRBD1. The trim removed 8 bases at V and 0 bases at J, leaving 6 bases unmatched. The CDR3 consists of 16 residues. CDR3 nucleotides: TGTGCCAGCTTGGGGACAGGGGGAACCTCCTACAATGAGCAGTTCTTC. Translated: CASLGTGGTSYNEQFF.

This clonotype was recorded many times. This sequence joins TRBV20-1 and TRBJ2-1; 13 bases are a match to TRBD2. Germline V CDR1 and CDR2: DFQATT, SNEGSKA (reference sequence). J was trimmed by 4 bases and V by 5 bases; bases with no gene match: 17. This CDR3 is built from 19 residues. The CDR3 region has the DNA TGCAGTGCTGCTTCATATCGGACTAGCGGGGGTCCGGAGTACAATGAGCAGTTCTTC. Protein sequence: CSAASYRTSGGPEYNEQFF.

This clonotype was recorded at least ten times. The chain joins TRBV7-2 to TRBJ2-1, with D unresolved. CDR1 and CDR2 from the germline V gene are SGHTA and FQGNSA. V lost 5 bases, J lost 8 bases, and 10 bases lay in between. The CDR3 has 12 residues. CDR3 nucleotides: TGTGCCAGCAGCCGCACCTTCGATGAGCAGTTCTTC. This gives the protein CASSRTFDEQFF.

Concerning this clonotype: One end of the junction does not line up with germline, which may come from a read error. The chain couples TRBV27 to TRBJ2-1; the match to TRBD2 covers 14 bases. The CDR3 sequence is 15 residues long. Per germline, CDR1 MNHEY and CDR2 SMNVEV (reference sequence). The CDR3 DNA follows: TGTGTCAGCAGTCCCGGGACTAGCGGGGGAAATGAGCAGTTCTTC. Its protein product is CVSSPGTSGGNEQFF.

This clonotype came up once. The junction differs from germline at one of its ends, possibly a read error. The chain combines TRBV7-8 with TRBJ2-1; 8 bases are a match to TRBD2. The CDR3 is 15 residues long. Looked up from germline, CDR1 is SGHVS and CDR2 is FQNEAQ. CDR3 bases: TGTGCCAGCAACTTAGTAACTAGCGGTCTGGGTGAGCAGTTCTTC. It encodes CASNLVTSGLGEQFF.

This clonotype was recorded at least ten times. This sequence joins TRBV7-6 and TRBJ2-3; D is unresolved. V dropped 5 bases and J dropped 0 bases, with 12 bases sitting between them. The CDR3 length is 15 residues. In germline, CDR1 is SGHVS, CDR2 FNYEAQ. The CDR3 DNA is TGTGCCAGCAGCCGCGATCCTTTGAGCACAGATACGCAGTATTTT. The encoded protein is CASSRDPLSTDTQYF.

The chain couples TRBV6-5 to TRBJ2-2, with 10 bases fitting TRBD1. This CDR3 comprises 16 residues. Germline-derived CDR1 and CDR2 are MNHEY and SVGAGI. The junction had 7 bases not matched to a gene; V was cut back by 5 bases and J by 4 bases. This chain's CDR3 is CASSGGQGLVTGELFF. The CDR3 DNA sequence: TGTGCCAGCAGTGGGGGACAGGGGTTGGTCACCGGGGAGCTGTTTTTT.

The sample holds a few counts of this clonotype. V gene TRBV23-1 combines with J gene TRBJ2-3; D possibly corresponds to TRBD2 (5 bases). Being an ORF, TRBV23-1 has a function that is uncertain. CDR3 length equals 18 residues. The V gene lost 0 bases and the J gene lost 3 bases, with 19 bases spanning the gap. In DNA form, the CDR3 reads TGCGCCAGCAGTCAATCAGTCGAGGGCGCCCCCGGTACAGATACGCAGTATTTT. Its translation: CASSQSVEGAPGTDTQYF.

This clonotype was recorded a few times. The V call is TRBV11-2, the J call TRBJ2-1; possible D gene TRBD2, 5 bases. CDR1 is SGHAT, CDR2 FQNNGV, per germline. Between the trimmed V and J ends, which lost 3 bases and 9 bases, there was a span of 9 bases. The CDR3 contains 12 residues. The CDR3 DNA reads as TGTGCCAGCAGCTTCCAGGCGGGTGAGCAGTTCTTC. This sequence encodes CASSFQAGEQFF.

V and J are TRBV5-1 and TRBJ1-2; TRBD1 matches 7 bases. Per germline, CDR1 SGHRS and CDR2 YFSETQ. This CDR3 region has 15 residues. The V segment lost 4 bases and the J segment 0 bases; nucleotides outside the gene matches: 6. The CDR3 reads CASSGGTEANYGYTF. DNA for the CDR3: TGCGCCAGCAGCGGAGGGACAGAAGCTAACTATGGCTACACCTTC.

This chain uses TRBV6-2 or TRBV6-3 with TRBJ2-2; TRBD1 aligns across 11 bases. Germline trimming cut 5 bases from V and 7 bases from J; bases unmatched to any gene: 6. The V gene's germline CDR1 is MNHEY and CDR2 SVGEGT. The CDR3 totals 15 residues. This CDR3 reads CASSPDRGQVGELFF. CDR3 in DNA: TGTGCCAGCAGTCCGGACAGGGGGCAGGTCGGGGAGCTGTTTTTT.

This clonotype has only a few counts. This chain uses TRBV29-1 with TRBJ1-2; D gene ambiguous. There are 14 residues in the CDR3. Germline V gene lookup returns CDR1 SQVTM and CDR2 ANQGSEA. The CDR3 nucleotides are TGCACTTGCAGACCTTTCCAGGAGGACTATGGCTACACCTTC. Translating it yields CTCRPFQEDYGYTF.

The V and J genes are TRBV28 and TRBJ2-2, with no clear D. V shed 3 bases and J shed 0 bases, with 11 bases lying between them. This CDR3 region has 16 residues. Germline loops: CDR1 MDHEN, CDR2 SYDVKM. In DNA form, the CDR3 reads TGTGCCAGCAGTTTTACGGTCTGGGCGAACACCGGGGAGCTGTTTTTT. This translates into CASSFTVWANTGELFF. Supplemented by reference TRBV28 and TRBJ2-2, the full variable domain reads DVKVTQSSRYLVKRTGEKVFLECVQDMDHENMFWYRQDPGLGLRLIYFSYDVKMKEKGDIPEGYSVSREKKERFSLILESASTNQTSMYLCASSFTVWANTGELFFGEGSRLTVL.

This sequence joins TRBV29-1 and TRBJ1-2; no clear D gene. V lost 0 bases to trimming and J lost 4 bases, with 18 bases between them. CDR1 and CDR2 from the germline V gene are SQVTM and ANQGSEA. The CDR3 covers 16 residues. The CDR3, as DNA: TGCAGCGTTGAAGATCTCTCCGGAGAAGAAATCTATGGCTACACCTTC. Protein sequence: CSVEDLSGEEIYGYTF.

Comments on this clonotype: The DNA is left out, because the CDR3 cannot be placed on it with certainty; the CDR3 is given as TCRdb lists it. The V gene is TRBV7-9, the J gene TRBJ1-2; the table's D call, TRBD1, was not checked against the DNA. The CDR3 spans 13 residues, counting both ends. CDR1 is SEHNR, CDR2 FQNEAQ, per germline (reference sequence). The CDR3 loop is CATQTGTNYGCTF.

Note on this clonotype: A much larger clone is a single base away; this may be a read error. The chain employs TRBV7-2 and TRBJ2-5; a weak D match, TRBD2 (5 bases). V was clipped by 1 base and J by 2 bases, with 17 bases between them. The CDR3 runs 17 residues. Germline V gene sequence: CDR1 SGHTA, CDR2 FQGNSA. CDR3 residues: CASSLGLGRNRQETQYF. CDR3 DNA: TGTGCCAGCAGCTTAGGTTTGGGGAGAAACCGACAAGAGACCCAGTACTTC.

This chain connects TRBV2 to TRBJ2-2; 7 bases are shared with TRBD1. Germline lookup yields CDR1 SNHLY and CDR2 FYNNEI. Germline trimming cut 3 bases from V and 3 bases from J; bases unmatched to any gene: 4. The CDR3 has 15 amino acids. CDR3 protein: CASSERQGYTGELFF. In nucleotides, the CDR3 is TGTGCCAGCAGTGAGAGACAGGGCTACACCGGGGAGCTGTTTTTT.

This clonotype was counted between two and nine times. CDR3 sequence reads: CATSSEKRGSTDTQYF. The CDR3 region has the DNA TGTGCCACCAGCAGTGAAAAGCGGGGAAGCACAGATACGCAGTATTTT. The gene calls are TRBV15 and TRBJ2-3; 7 nucleotides match TRBD2. In germline, CDR1 is LNHNV, CDR2 YYDKDF (reference sequence). The CDR3 totals 16 residues. J lost 0 bases, V lost 3 bases, and 6 bases had no gene match.

This clonotype was detected a few times. The rearrangement links TRBV4-1 to TRBJ2-1, with 7 bases matching TRBD2. The germline gives CDR1 MGHRA, CDR2 YSYEKL. Trimming removed 6 bases from V and 2 bases from J; junction bases left unmatched: 7. The CDR3 spans 15 residues. The CDR3 is CASSPWGGAYNEQFF. In DNA, the CDR3 is TGCGCCAGCAGTCCTTGGGGGGGGGCCTACAATGAGCAGTTCTTC.

V and J are TRBV7-6 and TRBJ1-1; D may be TRBD1 (5 bases). The ends were cut back, 1 base at V and 7 bases at J, with 16 bases in the middle. Germline V lookup: CDR1 SGHVS, CDR2 FNYEAQ. The CDR3 extends over 15 amino acids. CDR3 coding DNA: TGTGCCAGCAGCTTAGGAGCGGGGGGGGGGATTGAAGCTTTCTTT. Residues: CASSLGAGGGIEAFF.

This clonotype has more than one count but fewer than ten. The chain recombines TRBV6-2 or TRBV6-3 with TRBJ2-5; weak D call: TRBD2 (5 bases). Germline V lookup: CDR1 MNHEY, CDR2 SVGEGT. V lost 4 bases and J 0 bases, leaving 12 bases between the germline ends. The CDR3 loop spans 15 amino acids. For the CDR3, the DNA is TGTGCCAGCAGTTTTCCGGGGATAAACCAAGAGACCCAGTACTTC. It encodes CASSFPGINQETQYF.